Shown below are 28 T cell receptor beta chains from a single sample sequenced in a study of blood T cell repertoires in COVID-19. Clones were read by immunoSEQ multiplex PCR, and TCRdb kept only the in-frame ones, dropping some. The sample holds under 50,000 clones; more than 80% are singletons and the top ten take about 1%. Material for sequencing was peripheral blood. These receptors came from a man aged 60 to 69 with COVID-19, enrolled during active disease.

The chain employs TRBV5-1 and TRBJ2-1; 8 positions agree with TRBD2. Germline V gene lookup returns CDR1 SGHRS and CDR2 YFSETQ. V gave up 0 bases and J gave up 4 bases; unmatched junction bases: 9. This CDR3 region has 17 residues. The DNA of the CDR3 is TGCGCCAGCAGCTTGGTAGTGTTAGGCGGGGGGTACAATGAGCAGTTCTTC. Translating it yields CASSLVVLGGGYNEQFF. The complete variable domain, with remaining parts taken from reference TRBV5-1 and TRBJ2-1, reads KAGVTQTPRYLIKTRGQQVTLSCSPISGHRSVSWYQQTPGQGLQFLFEYFSETQRNKGNFPGRFSGRQFSNSRSEMNVSTLELGDSALYLCASSLVVLGGGYNEQFFGPGTRLTVL.

In nucleotides, the CDR3 is TGCGCCAGCAGCAGAAAAGGGGTAACTAATGAAAAACTGTTTTTT. Its protein is CASSRKGVTNEKLFF. The rearrangement joins TRBV5-1 to TRBJ1-4; D possibly corresponds to TRBD1 (5 bases). The CDR3 sequence is 15 residues long. V lost 4 bases and J 1 base, leaving 11 bases between the germline ends. Germline loops: CDR1 SGHRS, CDR2 YFSETQ.

This clone was recorded once. The chain combines TRBV6-5 with TRBJ2-1; D unresolved. This CDR3 comprises 13 residues. V dropped 7 bases and J dropped 3 bases, with 10 bases sitting between them. Germline V gene lookup returns CDR1 MNHEY and CDR2 SVGAGI. The CDR3 DNA follows: TGTGCCAGCAATAGCCGGTACTACAATGAGCAGTTCTTC. This encodes CASNSRYYNEQFF.

The chain carries TRBV25-1 and TRBJ1-5, with D unresolved. Trimming removed 3 bases at V and 1 base at J, with 7 bases between. CDR3 length: 14 residues. Germline values: CDR1 MGHDK, CDR2 SYGVNS. In DNA form, the CDR3 reads TGTGCCAGCAGTGACACAAGAAGCAATCAGCCCCAGCATTTT. Its translation is CASSDTRSNQPQHF.

The chain uses TRBV7-3 and TRBJ2-5; 7 nucleotides agree with TRBD1. The CDR3 is 19 amino acids. V lost 1 base to trimming and J lost 2 bases; unmatched junction nucleotides: 16. Germline V gives CDR1 SGHTA, CDR2 FQGTGA. CDR3 in DNA: TGTGCCAGCAGCTTAAAGGGGGCCAGAATGACAGGGTCTCAAGAGACCCAGTACTTC. This codes for CASSLKGARMTGSQETQYF.

The rearrangement joins TRBV3-1 (or the pseudogene TRBV3-2) to TRBJ1-2; D remains unclear. Germline CDR1 LGHDT, CDR2 YNNKEL (reference sequence). CDR3 size: 13 residues. V lost 8 bases to trimming and J lost 7 bases, with 17 bases between them. DNA for the CDR3: TGTGCCAGCGGAGCTTCGGCGACTTCTGGCTACACCTTC. It specifies CASGASATSGYTF.

The V and J genes are TRBV25-1 and TRBJ2-3; 9 bases fit TRBD2. The CDR3 has 16 amino acids. In germline, CDR1 is MGHDK, CDR2 SYGVNS. J gave up 1 base and V 1 base, and 3 bases lay outside the gene matches. Written as DNA, the CDR3 is TGTGCCAGCAGTGAATGGGGCGGGGGGGGCACAGATACGCAGTATTTT. This gives the protein CASSEWGGGGTDTQYF.

This chain connects TRBV7-9 to TRBJ2-3; maybe TRBD1 (8 bases). From germline, CDR1 is SEHNR and CDR2 FQNEAQ (reference sequence). Trimming pared 5 bases from V and 8 bases from J, leaving 23 bases between. This CDR3 has 16 amino acids. Here the CDR3 reads CASSEKGQVAGATQYF. The CDR3 nucleotides read TGTGCCAGCAGCGAAAAGGGACAGGTGGCGGGGGCTACGCAGTATTTT.

The genes are TRBV30 and TRBJ1-5, with 7 nucleotides matching TRBD1. Germline V lookup: CDR1 GTSNPN, CDR2 SVGIG (reference sequence). The CDR3 spans 15 residues. V lost 2 bases and J lost 2; bases outside the gene matches: 6. Here the CDR3 reads CAWSFSGTGNQPQHF. The CDR3 nucleotides read TGTGCCTGGAGTTTTTCCGGGACAGGCAATCAGCCCCAGCATTTT.

The rearrangement joins TRBV7-8 to TRBJ1-2; unclear D gene. V lost 4 bases and J lost 5, with 11 bases in between. The CDR3 length is 13 residues. Germline V lookup: CDR1 SGHVS, CDR2 FQNEAQ. As DNA, the CDR3 is TGTGCCAGCAGCTCTCGGAGCGGTTATGGCTACACCTTC. Translation: CASSSRSGYGYTF.

The chain joins TRBV6-5 to TRBJ2-7; 9 bases agree with TRBD2. There are 15 residues in the CDR3. CDR1 and CDR2 (germline): MNHEY, SVGAGI. After removal of 8 bases from V and 3 bases from J, the junction contained 11 bases not matched to a gene. The CDR3 is CASDWMSSGDYEQYF. CDR3 DNA: TGTGCCAGCGACTGGATGTCTAGCGGGGACTACGAGCAGTACTTC.

This chain uses TRBV18 with TRBJ2-2, with D possibly being TRBD2 (5 bases). V was clipped by 6 bases and J by 5 bases, with 10 bases between them. The CDR3 covers 13 residues. The germline CDR1 and CDR2 sequences are KGHSH and LQKENI. The CDR3, as DNA: TGTGCCAGCTCGGCGGGTTTAACCGGGGAGCTGTTTTTT. This encodes CASSAGLTGELFF.

The genes are TRBV6-5 and TRBJ1-4; D is uncertain. Germline-derived CDR1 and CDR2 are MNHEY and SVGAGI. The CDR3 is 14 residues long. V lost 6 bases, J lost 0 bases, and 8 bases lay in between. The DNA for the CDR3 is TGTGCCAGCAGGATGAGTACAACTAATGAAAAACTGTTTTTT. It translates to CASRMSTTNEKLFF.

This chain links TRBV5-8 with TRBJ1-5; unclear D gene. CDR3 length equals 12 residues. Germline CDR1 and CDR2: SGHTS and YDEGEE. The V end lost 4 bases, the J end lost 7 bases, and 9 bases lay between the germline ends. CDR3 in amino acids: CASSPVGQPQHF. The CDR3 DNA reads TGTGCCAGCAGCCCGGTGGGCCAGCCCCAGCATTTT.

This clone was observed a single time. This chain joins TRBV6-2 or TRBV6-3 and TRBJ2-7; D may be TRBD1 (6 bases). Germline V lookup: CDR1 MNHEY, CDR2 SVGEGT. With 4 bases removed from V and 4 bases from J, the gap between germline ends came to 14 bases. The CDR3 is 14 amino acids. CDR3 residues: CASSWGRGVYEQYF. CDR3 sequence (DNA): TGTGCCAGCAGTTGGGGCAGGGGTGTGTACGAGCAGTACTTC.

The gene calls are TRBV6-1 and TRBJ1-6, with TRBD1 as a possible D gene (5 bases). Per the germline V gene, CDR1 is MNHNS and CDR2 is SASEGT. Trimming took off 4 bases at V and 7 bases at J, with 23 bases between the two ends. The CDR3 spans 18 residues. This CDR3 is CASSGTREEGTGNSPLHF. In DNA form, the CDR3 reads TGTGCCAGCAGTGGGACTCGGGAGGAAGGGACGGGAAATTCACCCCTCCACTTT.

The CDR3 DNA reads TGTGCCAGCAGTCCTTCGGGGGGGCCTCAGCCCCAGCATTTT. This encodes CASSPSGGPQPQHF. This sequence joins TRBV25-1 and TRBJ1-5, with D tentatively TRBD1 (6 bases). V lost 5 bases to trimming and J lost 6 bases, with 14 bases between them. The V gene's germline CDR1 is MGHDK and CDR2 SYGVNS. The CDR3 runs to 14 residues.

CDR3 sequence: CSGRGGGRNTEAFF. CDR3 nucleotides: TGCAGCGGACGGGGCGGGGGCCGCAACACTGAAGCTTTCTTT. The J gene is TRBJ1-1, the V gene TRBV29-1; TRBD1 is a possible D gene (6 bases). The V gene lost 7 bases and the J gene lost 2 bases, with 17 bases spanning the gap. Germline V gene data show CDR1 as SQVTM and CDR2 as ANQGSEA. The CDR3 runs to 14 residues.

The rearrangement uses TRBV12-3 or TRBV12-4 and TRBJ2-1, with TRBD2 matching over 11 bases. CDR3 size: 13 residues. V lost 3 bases to trimming and J lost 10 bases; unmatched junction nucleotides: 2. The DNA for the CDR3 is TGTGCCAGCAGTTTTACTAGCGGGAGAGAGCAGTTCTTC. As protein: CASSFTSGREQFF.

The chain links TRBV5-4 to TRBJ1-6, with D unresolved. The CDR3 sequence is 13 residues long. The germline V gene encodes CDR1 SGHNT and CDR2 YYREEE (reference sequence). Trimming stripped 0 bases from V and 6 bases from J, with 4 bases between. As DNA, the CDR3 is TGTGCCAGCAGCTTGGGCAGTAATTCACCCCTCCACTTT. This encodes CASSLGSNSPLHF. The whole variable domain, remainder taken from reference TRBV5-4 and TRBJ1-6, is ETGVTQSPTHLIKTRGQQVTLRCSSQSGHNTVSWYQQALGQGPQFIFQYYREEENGRGNFPPRFSGLQFPNYSSELNVNALELDDSALYLCASSLGSNSPLHFGNGTRLTVT.

Here the CDR3 DNA reads TGTGCCAGCAGCTTAACACCTGACAGCACCTACGAGCAGTACTTC. It yields the protein CASSLTPDSTYEQYF. The V gene is TRBV7-3, the J gene TRBJ2-7; tentative D call: TRBD1 (5 bases). Trimming removed 0 bases from V and 2 bases from J, with 11 bases in between. Germline V CDR1 and CDR2: SGHTA, FQGTGA. CDR3 length: 15 residues.

The chain joins TRBV5-4 to TRBJ2-1; weak D call: TRBD2 (6 bases). Trimming left V 4 bases short and J 9 bases short, with 17 bases between. The CDR3 has 14 amino acids. From germline, CDR1 is SGHNT and CDR2 YYREEE (reference sequence). Here the CDR3 reads CASSQIGSKSEQFF. Here the CDR3 DNA reads TGTGCCAGCAGCCAGATCGGGAGTAAAAGTGAGCAGTTCTTC.

The J gene is TRBJ1-6, the V gene TRBV3-1 (or the pseudogene TRBV3-2), with 7 bases aligning to TRBD1. Unmatched junction bases numbered 3, after V lost 4 bases and J lost 0 bases. The germline CDR1 and CDR2 sequences are LGHDT and YNNKEL (reference sequence). This CDR3 has 16 amino acids. The CDR3 loop is CASSPQGSSYNSPLHF. As DNA, the CDR3 is TGTGCCAGCAGCCCACAGGGGAGCTCCTATAATTCACCCCTCCACTTT.

J is TRBJ1-1 and V is TRBV4-1; D may be TRBD1 (5 bases). Germline CDR1 is MGHRA and CDR2 is YSYEKL. This CDR3 contains 15 residues. V was pared by 1 base and J by 1 base, with 10 bases between. The CDR3 sequence: CASSQAVTGNTEAFF. In nucleotides, the CDR3 is TGCGCCAGCAGCCAAGCTGTCACAGGGAACACTGAAGCTTTCTTT.

This clone was seen only a few times. This rearrangement joins TRBV18 to TRBJ2-7; no clear D. This CDR3 spans 11 amino acids. V dropped 6 bases and J dropped 3 bases, with 6 bases sitting between them. Germline V gene lookup returns CDR1 KGHSH and CDR2 LQKENI. CDR3 sequence: CASSPGYEQYF. In DNA form, the CDR3 reads TGTGCCAGCTCCCCGGGCTACGAGCAGTACTTC.

This sequence joins TRBV28 and TRBJ1-2; TRBD1 matches at 8 bases. With 2 bases clipped from V and 4 bases from J, the junction kept 6 bases outside the gene matches. The germline CDR1 and CDR2 sequences are MDHEN and SYDVKM. The CDR3 runs 15 residues. CDR3 sequence: CASSLRQGTLYGYTF. In nucleotides, the CDR3 is TGTGCCAGCAGTTTAAGACAGGGGACCCTCTATGGCTACACCTTC.

This clone was seen a few times. This sequence joins TRBV6-1 and TRBJ2-2; D gene unclear. The CDR3 extends over 13 amino acids. V lost 2 bases and J lost 8, with 9 bases in between. CDR1 is MNHNS and CDR2 is SASEGT in the germline V gene. The CDR3 loop is CASSEYGAGELFF. The CDR3 nucleotides read TGTGCCAGCAGTGAATACGGTGCTGGGGAGCTGTTTTTT.

The chain combines TRBV6-1 with TRBJ2-7; 9 positions agree with TRBD1. The CDR3 has 17 residues. CDR1 MNHNS and CDR2 SASEGT come from the germline V gene. V lost 4 bases to trimming and J lost 3 bases; unmatched junction nucleotides: 13. The CDR3 DNA follows: TGTGCCAGCAGTGGCCAACCCGGACAGGGGTCAGTCTACGAGCAGTACTTC. It is translated as CASSGQPGQGSVYEQYF.